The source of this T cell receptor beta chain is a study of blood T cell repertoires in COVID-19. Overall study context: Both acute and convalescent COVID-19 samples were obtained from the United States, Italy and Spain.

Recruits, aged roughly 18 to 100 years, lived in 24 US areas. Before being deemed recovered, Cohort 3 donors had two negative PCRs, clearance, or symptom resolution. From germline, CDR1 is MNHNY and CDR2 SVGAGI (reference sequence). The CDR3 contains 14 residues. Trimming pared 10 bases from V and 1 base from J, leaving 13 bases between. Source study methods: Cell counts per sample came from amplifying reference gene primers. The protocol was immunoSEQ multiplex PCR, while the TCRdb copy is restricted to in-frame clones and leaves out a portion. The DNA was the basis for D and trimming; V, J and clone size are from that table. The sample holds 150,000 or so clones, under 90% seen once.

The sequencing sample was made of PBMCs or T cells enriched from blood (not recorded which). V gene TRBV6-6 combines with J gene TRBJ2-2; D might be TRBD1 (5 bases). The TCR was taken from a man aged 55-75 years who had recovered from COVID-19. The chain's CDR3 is CATQGLGNTGELFF. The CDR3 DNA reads TGTGCCACCCAGGGTTTGGGGAACACCGGGGAGCTGTTTTTT.